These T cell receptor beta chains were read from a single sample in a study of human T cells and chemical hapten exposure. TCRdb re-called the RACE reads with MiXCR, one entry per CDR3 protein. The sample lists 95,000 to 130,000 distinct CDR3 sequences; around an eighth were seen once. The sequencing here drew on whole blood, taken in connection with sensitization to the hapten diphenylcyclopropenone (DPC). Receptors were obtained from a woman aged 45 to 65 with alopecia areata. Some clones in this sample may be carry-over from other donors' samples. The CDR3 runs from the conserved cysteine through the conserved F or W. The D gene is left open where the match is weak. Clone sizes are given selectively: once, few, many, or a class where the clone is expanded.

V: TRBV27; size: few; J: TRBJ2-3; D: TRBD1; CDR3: CASSLTGQGLADTQYF; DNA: TGTGCCAGCAGTTTAACGGGACAGGGGTTGGCAGATACGCAGTATTTT
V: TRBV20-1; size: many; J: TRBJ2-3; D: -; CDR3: CSARVGGPTDTQYF; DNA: TGCAGTGCTAGAGTGGGGGGCCCCACAGATACGCAGTATTTT
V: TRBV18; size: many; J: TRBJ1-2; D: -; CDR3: CASSPVRGRANYGYTF; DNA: TGTGCCAGCTCACCAGTGCGGGGCAGGGCAAATTATGGCTACACCTTC
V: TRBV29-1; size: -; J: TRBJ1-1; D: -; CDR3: CSVEGLNTEAFF; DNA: TGCAGCGTCGAAGGGTTAAACACTGAAGCTTTCTTT
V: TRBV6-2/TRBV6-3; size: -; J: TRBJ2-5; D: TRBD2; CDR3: CASSLRGFQETQYF; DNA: TGTGCCAGCAGTTTGCGGGGGTTCCAAGAGACCCAGTACTTC
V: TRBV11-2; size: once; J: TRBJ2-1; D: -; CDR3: CASSSNRAQINEQFF; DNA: TGTGCCAGCAGCTCAAACCGGGCACAGATAAATGAGCAGTTCTTC
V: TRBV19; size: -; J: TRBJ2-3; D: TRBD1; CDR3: CASSITRTGSTDTQYF; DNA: TGTGCCAGTAGTATAACCCGGACAGGGAGCACAGATACGCAGTATTTT
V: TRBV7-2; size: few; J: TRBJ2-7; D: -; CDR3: CASSSGGGTYEQYF; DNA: TGTGCCAGCAGCTCCGGGGGCGGGACCTACGAGCAGTACTTC
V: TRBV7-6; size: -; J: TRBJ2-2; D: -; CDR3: CASSFQSLMNTGELFF; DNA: TGTGCCAGCAGCTTTCAATCACTAATGAACACCGGGGAGCTGTTTTTT
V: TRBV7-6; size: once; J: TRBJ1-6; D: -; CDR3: CASSLGAQSSYNSPLHF; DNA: TGTGCCAGCAGCTTAGGGGCCCAGAGCTCCTATAATTCACCCCTCCACTTT
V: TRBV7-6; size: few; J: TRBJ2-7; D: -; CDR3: CASSLGAGLHEQYF; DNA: TGTGCCAGCAGCTTAGGGGCAGGGCTGCACGAGCAGTACTTC
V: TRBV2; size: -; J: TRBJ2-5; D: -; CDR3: CASSDTGIQETQYF; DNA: TGTGCCAGCAGTGATACAGGGATCCAAGAGACCCAGTACTTC
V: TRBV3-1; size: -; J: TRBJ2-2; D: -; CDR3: CASSQVSGGLRTGELFF; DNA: TGTGCCAGCAGCCAAGTGTCCGGGGGCTTGAGAACCGGGGAGCTGTTTTTT
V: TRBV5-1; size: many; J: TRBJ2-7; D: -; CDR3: CASSLPGSSYEQYF; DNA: TGCGCCAGCAGCTTGCCCGGGAGCTCCTACGAGCAGTACTTC
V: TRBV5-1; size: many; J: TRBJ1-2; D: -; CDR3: CASSLGNTGSYGYGYTF; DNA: TGCGCCAGCAGCTTGGGGAACACAGGGAGTTACGGCTATGGCTACACCTTC
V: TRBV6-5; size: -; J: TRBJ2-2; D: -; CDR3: CASRTGTGRNTGELFF; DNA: TGTGCCAGCAGAACAGGAACAGGGAGGAACACCGGGGAGCTGTTTTTT
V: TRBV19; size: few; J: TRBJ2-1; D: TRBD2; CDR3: CASRPGTSGRNEQFF; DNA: TGTGCCAGTAGGCCCGGGACTAGCGGGAGAAATGAGCAGTTCTTC
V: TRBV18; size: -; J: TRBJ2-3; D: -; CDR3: CASSPLGKSTDTQYF; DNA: TGTGCCAGCTCACCACTGGGCAAAAGCACAGATACGCAGTATTTT
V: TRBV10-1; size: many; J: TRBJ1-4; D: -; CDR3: CASSPVGTGEKLFF; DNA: TGCGCCAGCAGCCCAGTGGGGACGGGTGAAAAACTGTTTTTT
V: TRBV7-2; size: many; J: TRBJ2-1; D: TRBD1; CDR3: CASSLGTGGSSSYNEQFF; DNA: TGTGCCAGCAGCTTGGGGACAGGGGGCTCAAGCTCCTACAATGAGCAGTTCTTC